The source of this T cell receptor (beta chain) is a study of blood T cell repertoires in COVID-19. Overall study: COVID-19 samples collected from the United States, Italy and Spain covered acute and convalescent phases. T cells, B-cell-depleted T cells, or PBMCs provided the cDNA or gDNA that served as material.

Per the study methods: Estimation of nucleated cell counts relied on the amplification of reference gene primers. The repertoire was sequenced with immunoSEQ multiplex PCR; TCRdb's copy has only in-frame clones and lacks some. The DNA was the basis for D and trimming; V, J and clone size are from that table. The table includes about 4,300 clones, roughly 80% detected once. The length of the CDR3 is 16 residues. J was trimmed by 3 bases and V by 5 bases; bases with no gene match: 11. Germline-derived CDR1 and CDR2 are LGHDT and YNNKEL (reference sequence). The TCR sequence derives from a human donor with active or convalescent COVID-19. The donor label of this sample is uncertain. Source material: peripheral blood. V is TRBV3-1 (or the pseudogene TRBV3-2) and J is TRBJ2-3, with 7 bases matching TRBD2. CDR3 loop: CASSAYGAGVTDTQYF. DNA for the CDR3: TGTGCCAGCAGCGCCTATGGGGCGGGAGTGACAGATACGCAGTATTTT.